One TCR beta chain is described in this entry. No antigen is known for it. CDR1 is PRHDT and CDR2 is FYEKMQ in the germline V gene (reference sequence). Trimming left V 5 bases short and J 7 bases short, with 15 bases between. The CDR3 runs 15 residues. The data were obtained in a study of T cells after yellow fever vaccination. Study summary: Those fractions that held only low numbers of cells were prepared using the SMART-Seq v4 Ultra Low Input RNA kit. Whole-study results and caveats: Contaminating bulk clonotypes could be abundant in FACS-sorted repertoires. Shared CD4/CD8 clonotypes were a small share, likely from convergent recombination.

TCRdb itself ran the 5' RACE reads through MiXCR, one entry per CDR3 protein. The sample includes 200,000 to 300,000 distinct CDR3 sequences, more than 3.5% of them seen just once. This material consisted of PBMCs, taken 15 days after the yellow fever booster vaccination. The V and J genes are TRBV13 and TRBJ1-6, with a tentative D call TRBD1 (5 bases). The sequence was collected from a man between 18 and 35 years old who received the YFV17D yellow fever vaccine. CDR3 sequence (DNA): TGTGCCAGCAGCCTTACTCAGGGTAACAATTCACCCCTCCACTTT. This gives the protein CASSLTQGNNSPLHF.